This TCR beta chain was identified in a study of technical replicates of blood from a few donors. The table came from immunoSEQ multiplex PCR; TCRdb's copy has only in-frame clones and leaves some out. The profile shows 11,000 to 15,000 clones, over 80% of them singletons. A few counts support this clone. Trimming took 5 bases from V and 3 from J, leaving 21 bases between them. The V gene's germline CDR1 is SGHNT and CDR2 YYREEE (reference sequence). The CDR3 has 16 residues. The sequence was obtained from a human donor in good health. The rearrangement links TRBV5-4 to TRBJ2-7, with D possibly matching TRBD1 (5 bases). The sequenced material came from PBMCs. The CDR3 reads CASSERTGLRRYEQYF. Written as DNA, the CDR3 is TGTGCCAGCAGTGAGAGAACAGGCCTGAGGCGCTACGAGCAGTACTTC.